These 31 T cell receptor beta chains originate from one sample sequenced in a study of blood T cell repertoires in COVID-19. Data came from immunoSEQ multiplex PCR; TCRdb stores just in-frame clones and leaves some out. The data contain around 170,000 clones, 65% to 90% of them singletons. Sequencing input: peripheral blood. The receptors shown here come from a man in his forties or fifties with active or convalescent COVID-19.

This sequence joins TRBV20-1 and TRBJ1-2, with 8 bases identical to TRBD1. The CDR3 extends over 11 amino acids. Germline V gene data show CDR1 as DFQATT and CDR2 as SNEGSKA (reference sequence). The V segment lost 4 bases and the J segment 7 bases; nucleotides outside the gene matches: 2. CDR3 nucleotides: TGCAGTGCTAAAGACAGGGGTGGCTACACCTTC. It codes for CSAKDRGGYTF.

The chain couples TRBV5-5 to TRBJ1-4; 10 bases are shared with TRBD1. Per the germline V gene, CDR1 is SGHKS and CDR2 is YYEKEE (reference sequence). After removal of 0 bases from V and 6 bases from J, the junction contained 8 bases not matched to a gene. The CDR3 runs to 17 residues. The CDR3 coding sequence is TGTGCCAGCAGCTTGGCCCCCACCGGGACAGGGGATGAAAAACTGTTTTTT. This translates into CASSLAPTGTGDEKLFF.

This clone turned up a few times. The DNA of the CDR3 is TGTGCCAGCAGTGATCCCCTTACAGGGGGGGACACTGAAGCTTTCTTT. Its protein product is CASSDPLTGGDTEAFF. The chain links TRBV25-1 to TRBJ1-1; 8 bases match TRBD1. Unmatched junction bases numbered 9, after V lost 3 bases and J lost 3 bases. CDR3 length: 16 residues. In germline, CDR1 is MGHDK, CDR2 SYGVNS.

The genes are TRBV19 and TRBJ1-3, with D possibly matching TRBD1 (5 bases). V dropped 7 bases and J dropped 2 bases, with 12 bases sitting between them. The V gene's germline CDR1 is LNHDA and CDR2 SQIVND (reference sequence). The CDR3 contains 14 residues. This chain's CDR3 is CASNEQAAGNTIYF. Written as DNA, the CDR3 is TGTGCCAGTAATGAACAGGCAGCTGGAAACACCATATATTTT. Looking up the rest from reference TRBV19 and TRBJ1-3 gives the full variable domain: DGGITQSPKYLFRKEGQNVTLSCEQNLNHDAMYWYRQDPGQGLRLIYYSQIVNDFQKGDIAEGYSVSREKKESFPLTVTSAQKNPTAFYLCASNEQAAGNTIYFGEGSWLTVV.

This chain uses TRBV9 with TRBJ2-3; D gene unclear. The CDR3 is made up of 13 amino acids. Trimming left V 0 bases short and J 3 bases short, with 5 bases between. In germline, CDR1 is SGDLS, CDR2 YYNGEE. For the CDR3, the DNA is TGTGCCAGCAGCGTAGTAATAACAGATACGCAGTATTTT. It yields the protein CASSVVITDTQYF.

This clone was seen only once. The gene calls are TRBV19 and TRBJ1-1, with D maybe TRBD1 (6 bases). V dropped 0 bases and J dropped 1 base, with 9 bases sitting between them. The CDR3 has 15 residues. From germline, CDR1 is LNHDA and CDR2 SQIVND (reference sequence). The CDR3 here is CASSIDPDRNTEAFF. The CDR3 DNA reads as TGTGCCAGTAGTATAGATCCGGACAGGAACACTGAAGCTTTCTTT.

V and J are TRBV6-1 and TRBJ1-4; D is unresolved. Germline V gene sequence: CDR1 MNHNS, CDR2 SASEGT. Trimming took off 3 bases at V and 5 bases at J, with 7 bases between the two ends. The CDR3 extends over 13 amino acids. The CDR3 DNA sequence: TGTGCCAGCAGTGAGGGCGGGAATGAAAAACTGTTTTTT. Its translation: CASSEGGNEKLFF.

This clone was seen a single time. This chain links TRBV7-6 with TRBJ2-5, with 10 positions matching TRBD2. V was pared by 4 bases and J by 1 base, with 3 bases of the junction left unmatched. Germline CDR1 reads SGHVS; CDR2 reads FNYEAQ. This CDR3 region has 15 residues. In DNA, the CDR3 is TGTGCCAGCAGCTCGAGCGGGAGGGTCCAAGAGACCCAGTACTTC. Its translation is CASSSSGRVQETQYF.

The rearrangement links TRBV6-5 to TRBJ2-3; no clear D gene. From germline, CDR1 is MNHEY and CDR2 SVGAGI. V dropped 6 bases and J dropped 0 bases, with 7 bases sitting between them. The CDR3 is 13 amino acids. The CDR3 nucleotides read TGTGCCAGCAGATACCAAAGCACAGATACGCAGTATTTT. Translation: CASRYQSTDTQYF.

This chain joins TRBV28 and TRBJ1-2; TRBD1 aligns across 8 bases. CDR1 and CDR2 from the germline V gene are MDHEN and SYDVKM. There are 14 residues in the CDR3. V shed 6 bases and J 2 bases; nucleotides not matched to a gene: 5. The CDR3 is CASSHGQGNYGYTF. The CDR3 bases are TGTGCCAGCAGCCATGGACAGGGAAACTATGGCTACACCTTC.

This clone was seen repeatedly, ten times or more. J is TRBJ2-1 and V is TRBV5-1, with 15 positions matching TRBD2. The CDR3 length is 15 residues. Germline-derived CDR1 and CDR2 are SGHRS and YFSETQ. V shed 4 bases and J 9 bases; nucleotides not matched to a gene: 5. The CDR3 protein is CASSQGLAGGGEQFF. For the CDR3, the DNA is TGCGCCAGCAGCCAGGGACTAGCGGGAGGAGGTGAGCAGTTCTTC. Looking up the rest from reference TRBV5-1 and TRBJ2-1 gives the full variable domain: KAGVTQTPRYLIKTRGQQVTLSCSPISGHRSVSWYQQTPGQGLQFLFEYFSETQRNKGNFPGRFSGRQFSNSRSEMNVSTLELGDSALYLCASSQGLAGGGEQFFGPGTRLTVL.

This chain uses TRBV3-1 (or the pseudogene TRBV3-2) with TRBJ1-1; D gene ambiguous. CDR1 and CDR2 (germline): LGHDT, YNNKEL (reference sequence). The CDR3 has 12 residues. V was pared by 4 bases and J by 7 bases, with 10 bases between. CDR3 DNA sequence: TGTGCCAGCAGCCGGTCAGACATTGAAGCTTTCTTT. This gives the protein CASSRSDIEAFF.

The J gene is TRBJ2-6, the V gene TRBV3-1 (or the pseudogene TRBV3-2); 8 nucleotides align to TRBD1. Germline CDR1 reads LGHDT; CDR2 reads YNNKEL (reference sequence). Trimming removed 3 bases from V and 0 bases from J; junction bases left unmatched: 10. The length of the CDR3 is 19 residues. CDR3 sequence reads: CASSHAAGQGPSGANVLTF. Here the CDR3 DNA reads TGTGCCAGCAGCCACGCCGCTGGACAGGGCCCCTCTGGGGCCAACGTCCTGACTTTC.

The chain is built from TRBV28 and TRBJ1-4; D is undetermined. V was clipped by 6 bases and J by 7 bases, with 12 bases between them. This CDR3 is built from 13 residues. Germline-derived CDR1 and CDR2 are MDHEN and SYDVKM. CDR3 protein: CASRQDLVEKLFF. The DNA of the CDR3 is TGTGCCAGCAGACAAGATCTTGTTGAAAAACTGTTTTTT.

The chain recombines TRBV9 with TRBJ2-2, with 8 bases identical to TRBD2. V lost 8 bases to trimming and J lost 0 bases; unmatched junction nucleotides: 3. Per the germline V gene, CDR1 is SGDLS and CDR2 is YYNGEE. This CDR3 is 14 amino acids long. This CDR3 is CASTGLANTGELFF. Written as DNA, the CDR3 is TGTGCCAGTACGGGACTAGCGAACACCGGGGAGCTGTTTTTT.

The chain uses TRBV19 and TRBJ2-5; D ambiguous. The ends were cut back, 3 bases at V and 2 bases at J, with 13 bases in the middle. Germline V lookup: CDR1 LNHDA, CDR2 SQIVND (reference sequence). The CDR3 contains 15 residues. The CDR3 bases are TGTGCCAGTAGTATGCCGCAGCGTCAACAAGAGACCCAGTACTTC. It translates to CASSMPQRQQETQYF.

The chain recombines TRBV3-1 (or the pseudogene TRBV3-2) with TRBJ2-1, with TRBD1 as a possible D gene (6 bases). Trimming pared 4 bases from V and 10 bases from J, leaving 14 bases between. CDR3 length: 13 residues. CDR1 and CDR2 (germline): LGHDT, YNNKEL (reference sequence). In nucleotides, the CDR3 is TGTGCCAGCAGCCTCCAAGTCGGACAGGAGCAGTTCTTC. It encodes CASSLQVGQEQFF.

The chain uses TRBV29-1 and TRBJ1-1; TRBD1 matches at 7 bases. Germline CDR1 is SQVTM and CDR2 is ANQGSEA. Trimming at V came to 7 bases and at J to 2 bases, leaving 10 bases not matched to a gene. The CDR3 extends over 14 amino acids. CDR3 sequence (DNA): TGCAGCGCTAAAGGAGGACAGGATAACACTGAAGCTTTCTTT. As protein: CSAKGGQDNTEAFF.

The CDR3 loop reads CASSLGGHKRGNEQFF. Written as DNA, the CDR3 is TGTGCCAGCAGCTTAGGGGGACACAAACGAGGGAATGAGCAGTTCTTC. The rearrangement joins TRBV7-2 to TRBJ2-1, with D perhaps matching TRBD1 (6 bases). The CDR3 length is 16 residues. Trimming took 1 base from V and 7 from J, leaving 17 bases between them. In germline, CDR1 is SGHTA, CDR2 FQGNSA.

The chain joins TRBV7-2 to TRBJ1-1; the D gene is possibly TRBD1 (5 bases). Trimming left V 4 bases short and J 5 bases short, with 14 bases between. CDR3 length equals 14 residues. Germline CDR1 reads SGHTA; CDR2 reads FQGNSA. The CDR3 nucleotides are TGTGCCAGCAGCTCAGCTACAGGAAAGACTGAAGCTTTCTTT. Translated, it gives CASSSATGKTEAFF. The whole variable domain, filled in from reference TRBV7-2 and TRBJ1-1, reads GAGVSQSPSNKVTEKGKDVELRCDPISGHTALYWYRQSLGQGLEFLIYFQGNSAPDKSGLPSDRFSAERTGGSVSTLTIQRTQQEDSAVYLCASSSATGKTEAFFGQGTRLTVV.

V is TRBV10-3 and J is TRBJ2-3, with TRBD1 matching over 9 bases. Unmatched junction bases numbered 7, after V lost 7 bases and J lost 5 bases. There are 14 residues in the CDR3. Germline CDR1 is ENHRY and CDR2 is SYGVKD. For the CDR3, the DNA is TGTGCCATCACCCCGGGACAGGGCAGAGATACGCAGTATTTT. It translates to CAITPGQGRDTQYF.

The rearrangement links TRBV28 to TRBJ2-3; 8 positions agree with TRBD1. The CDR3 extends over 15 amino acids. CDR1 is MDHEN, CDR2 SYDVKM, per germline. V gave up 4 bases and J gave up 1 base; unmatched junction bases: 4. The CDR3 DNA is TGTGCCAGCAGTTCAGGGGGCCAGGGCACAGATACGCAGTATTTT. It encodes CASSSGGQGTDTQYF.

In DNA form, the CDR3 reads TGTGCCAGCAGCTTGGGTGGACAGGGATTTTACGAGCAGTACTTC. Translated: CASSLGGQGFYEQYF. The genes are TRBV7-2 and TRBJ2-7; TRBD1 agrees at 8 bases. Germline CDR1 is SGHTA and CDR2 is FQGNSA. There are 15 residues in the CDR3. Germline trimming cut 3 bases from V and 4 bases from J; bases unmatched to any gene: 8. Drawing the rest from reference TRBV7-2 and TRBJ2-7, the complete variable domain is GAGVSQSPSNKVTEKGKDVELRCDPISGHTALYWYRQSLGQGLEFLIYFQGNSAPDKSGLPSDRFSAERTGGSVSTLTIQRTQQEDSAVYLCASSLGGQGFYEQYFGPGTRLTVT.

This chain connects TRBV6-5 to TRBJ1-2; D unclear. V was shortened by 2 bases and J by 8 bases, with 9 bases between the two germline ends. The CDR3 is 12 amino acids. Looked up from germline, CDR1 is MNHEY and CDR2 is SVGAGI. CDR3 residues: CASSYDGSGYTF. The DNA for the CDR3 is TGTGCCAGCAGTTACGATGGGAGCGGCTACACCTTC.

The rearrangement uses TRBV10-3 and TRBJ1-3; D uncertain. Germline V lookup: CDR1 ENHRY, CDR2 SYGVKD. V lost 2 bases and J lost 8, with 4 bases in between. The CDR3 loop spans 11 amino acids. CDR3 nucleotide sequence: TGTGCCATCAGTGAGCAGGACACCATATATTTT. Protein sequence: CAISEQDTIYF.

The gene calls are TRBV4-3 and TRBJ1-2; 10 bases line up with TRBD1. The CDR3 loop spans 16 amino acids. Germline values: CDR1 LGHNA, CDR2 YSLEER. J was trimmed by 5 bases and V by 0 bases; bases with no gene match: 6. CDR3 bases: TGCGCCAGCAGCCAAGAGAGACAGGGGGCTGGGTATGGCTACACCTTC. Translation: CASSQERQGAGYGYTF.

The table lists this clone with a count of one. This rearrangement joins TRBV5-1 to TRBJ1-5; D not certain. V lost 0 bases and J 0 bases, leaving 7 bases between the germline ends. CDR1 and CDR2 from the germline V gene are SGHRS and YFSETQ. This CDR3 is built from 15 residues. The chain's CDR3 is CASSLVGASNQPQHF. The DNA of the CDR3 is TGCGCCAGCAGCTTGGTGGGCGCTAGCAATCAGCCCCAGCATTTT.

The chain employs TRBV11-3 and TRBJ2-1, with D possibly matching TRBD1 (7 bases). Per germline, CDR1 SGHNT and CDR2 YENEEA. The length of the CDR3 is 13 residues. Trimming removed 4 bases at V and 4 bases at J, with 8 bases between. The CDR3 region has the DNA TGTGCCAGCAGCTCAGGGGGGTACAATGAGCAGTTCTTC. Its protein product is CASSSGGYNEQFF.

CDR3 region: CASPPGQGANTEAFF. The CDR3, as DNA: TGTGCCAGCCCCCCAGGACAGGGAGCGAACACTGAAGCTTTCTTT. The chain uses TRBV28 and TRBJ1-1, with 8 bases matching TRBD1. The length of the CDR3 is 15 residues. J gave up 1 base and V 8 bases, and 9 bases lay outside the gene matches. CDR1 MDHEN and CDR2 SYDVKM come from the germline V gene. Looking up the rest from reference TRBV28 and TRBJ1-1 gives the full variable domain: DVKVTQSSRYLVKRTGEKVFLECVQDMDHENMFWYRQDPGLGLRLIYFSYDVKMKEKGDIPEGYSVSREKKERFSLILESASTNQTSMYLCASPPGQGANTEAFFGQGTRLTVV.

The CDR3 nucleotides read TGCGCCAGCAGCCAAGGGGGGGACAGTTCGTTGGCTTTCTTT. It encodes CASSQGGDSSLAFF. The chain combines TRBV4-1 with TRBJ1-1; TRBD1 agrees at 7 bases. This CDR3 region has 14 residues. Per germline, CDR1 MGHRA and CDR2 YSYEKL. Trimming removed 1 base from V and 11 bases from J; junction bases left unmatched: 10.

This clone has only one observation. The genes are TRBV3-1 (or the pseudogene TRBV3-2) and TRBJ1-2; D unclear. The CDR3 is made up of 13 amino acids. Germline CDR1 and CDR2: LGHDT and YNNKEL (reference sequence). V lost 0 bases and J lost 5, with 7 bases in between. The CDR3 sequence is CASSQDSSYGYTF. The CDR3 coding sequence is TGTGCCAGCAGCCAAGATTCGAGTTATGGCTACACCTTC.